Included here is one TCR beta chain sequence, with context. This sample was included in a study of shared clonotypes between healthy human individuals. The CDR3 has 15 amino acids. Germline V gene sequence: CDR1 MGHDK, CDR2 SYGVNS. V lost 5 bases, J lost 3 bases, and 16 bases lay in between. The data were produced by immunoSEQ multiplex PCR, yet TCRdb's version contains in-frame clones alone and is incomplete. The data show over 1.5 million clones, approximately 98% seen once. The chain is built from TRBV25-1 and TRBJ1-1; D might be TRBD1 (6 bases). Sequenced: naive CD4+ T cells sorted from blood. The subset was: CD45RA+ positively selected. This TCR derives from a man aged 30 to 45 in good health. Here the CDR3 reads CASSNPGHYYTEAFF. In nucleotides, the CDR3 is TGTGCCAGCAGTAATCCGGGACACTATTACACTGAAGCTTTCTTT. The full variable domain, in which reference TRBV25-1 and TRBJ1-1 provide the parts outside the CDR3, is EADIYQTPRYLVIGTGKKITLECSQTMGHDKMYWYQQDPGMELHLIHYSYGVNSTEKGDLSSESTVSRIRTEHFPLTLESARPSHTSQYLCASSNPGHYYTEAFFGQGTRLTVV.